These T cell receptor beta chains were read from a single sample in a study of blood T cell repertoires in COVID-19. Assay used: immunoSEQ multiplex PCR; TCRdb lists only in-frame clones, some missing. The profile shows 240,000 or so clones, approximately 85% of them singletons. The specimen was PBMCs or T cells enriched from blood (not recorded which). The receptors were sampled from a woman between 45 and 60 years old who had recovered from COVID-19. Both conserved end residues are part of each CDR3. A D gene is named only where the DNA matches it firmly. Size values are once, few and many counts, or a class for expanded clones, and some rows have none.

TRBJ2-7 . . TRBV7-2 CASSPSRGYAEQYF TGTGCCAGCAGCCCTAGTAGGGGGTACGCCGAGCAGTACTTC
TRBJ2-7 . . TRBV29-1 CSVEVETKYEQYF TGCAGCGTTGAAGTGGAGACCAAATACGAGCAGTACTTC
TRBJ2-7 . . TRBV15 CATSREGGGNPYEQYF TGTGCCACCAGCAGGGAGGGCGGCGGAAATCCCTACGAGCAGTACTTC
TRBJ2-7 TRBD1 . TRBV15 CATSRDRDSEQYF TGTGCCACCAGCAGAGATCGGGACAGCGAGCAGTACTTC
TRBJ1-4 TRBD1 . TRBV4-1 CASSQGDRVATNEKLFF TGCGCCAGCAGCCAAGGGGACAGGGTTGCAACTAATGAAAAACTGTTTTTT
TRBJ1-2 . . TRBV4-1 CASSHLTDRDHYGYTF TGCGCCAGCAGCCATCTCACGGACCGGGATCATTATGGCTACACCTTC
TRBJ1-2 . . TRBV6-5 CASSYGPEGYTF TGTGCCAGCAGTTACGGGCCTGAGGGCTACACCTTC
TRBJ1-3 TRBD1 . TRBV5-1 CASSLAPRGLGNTIYF TGCGCCAGCAGCTTGGCCCCCAGGGGGCTAGGAAACACCATATATTTT
TRBJ1-2 TRBD1 . TRBV28 CASSDRVGGYTF TGTGCCAGCAGTGACAGGGTTGGCGGCTACACCTTC
TRBJ1-6 . . TRBV19 CASSIEIRGSSYNSPLHF TGTGCCAGTAGTATAGAGATACGGGGAAGCTCCTATAATTCACCCCTCCACTTT
TRBJ1-3 . few TRBV27 CASSPGFGNTIYF TGTGCCAGCAGTCCAGGGTTTGGAAACACCATATATTTT
TRBJ2-2 TRBD1 . TRBV13 CASSLDGTANTGELFF TGTGCCAGCAGCTTAGATGGGACAGCGAACACCGGGGAGCTGTTTTTT
TRBJ2-5 . . TRBV7-9 CASSSPNQGDNQETQYF TGTGCCAGCAGCTCGCCAAACCAGGGCGATAACCAAGAGACCCAGTACTTC
TRBJ2-2 . . TRBV18 CASSVSQGFSGELFF TGTGCCAGCTCAGTGTCGCAGGGGTTCTCCGGGGAGCTGTTTTTT
TRBJ1-6 TRBD1 . TRBV24-1 CATSDKGTAKFHF TGTGCCACCAGTGATAAAGGGACAGCAAAATTCCACTTT
TRBJ1-5 . . TRBV12-3/TRBV12-4 CASSQTEQPQHF TGTGCCAGCAGTCAGACAGAACAGCCCCAGCATTTT
TRBJ2-7 . . TRBV5-1 CASSSGTIIAGEQYF TGCGCCAGCAGCTCCGGGACAATCATCGCCGGGGAGCAGTACTTC
TRBJ1-5 TRBD1 . TRBV4-2 CASSSRTGGLNQPQHF TGTGCCAGCAGCTCCAGGACAGGGGGCCTCAATCAGCCCCAGCATTTT
TRBJ1-4 TRBD1 once TRBV6-5 CASRGQGGEKLFF TGTGCCAGCAGGGGACAGGGTGGGGAAAAACTGTTTTTT
TRBJ2-7 . . TRBV13 CASSLGLKASYEQYF TGTGCCAGCAGCTTAGGACTAAAGGCTTCTTACGAGCAGTACTTC
TRBJ2-7 TRBD2 . TRBV28 CASSLGGASGVYEQYF TGTGCCAGCAGTTTGGGTGGCGCTAGCGGAGTCTACGAGCAGTACTTC
TRBJ1-2 . . TRBV6-4 CASSDSIFRHYGYTF TGTGCCAGCAGTGACTCGATTTTCAGGCACTATGGCTACACCTTC
TRBJ1-6 . . TRBV9 CASSVGRQDHNSPLHF TGTGCCAGCAGCGTAGGGCGACAGGATCATAATTCACCCCTCCACTTT